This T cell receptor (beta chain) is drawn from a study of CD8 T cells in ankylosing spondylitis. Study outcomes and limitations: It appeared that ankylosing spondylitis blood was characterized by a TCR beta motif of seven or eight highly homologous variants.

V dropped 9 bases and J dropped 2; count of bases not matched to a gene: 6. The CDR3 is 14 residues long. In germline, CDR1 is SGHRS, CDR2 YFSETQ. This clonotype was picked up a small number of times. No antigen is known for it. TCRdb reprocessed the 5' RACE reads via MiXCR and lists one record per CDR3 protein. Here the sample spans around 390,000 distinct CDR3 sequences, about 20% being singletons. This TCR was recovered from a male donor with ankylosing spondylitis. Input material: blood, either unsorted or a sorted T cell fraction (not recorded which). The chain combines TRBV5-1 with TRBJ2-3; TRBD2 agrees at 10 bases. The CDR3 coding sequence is TGCGCCACCCAGGGGACTAGCGCCACAGATACGCAGTATTTT. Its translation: CATQGTSATDTQYF.